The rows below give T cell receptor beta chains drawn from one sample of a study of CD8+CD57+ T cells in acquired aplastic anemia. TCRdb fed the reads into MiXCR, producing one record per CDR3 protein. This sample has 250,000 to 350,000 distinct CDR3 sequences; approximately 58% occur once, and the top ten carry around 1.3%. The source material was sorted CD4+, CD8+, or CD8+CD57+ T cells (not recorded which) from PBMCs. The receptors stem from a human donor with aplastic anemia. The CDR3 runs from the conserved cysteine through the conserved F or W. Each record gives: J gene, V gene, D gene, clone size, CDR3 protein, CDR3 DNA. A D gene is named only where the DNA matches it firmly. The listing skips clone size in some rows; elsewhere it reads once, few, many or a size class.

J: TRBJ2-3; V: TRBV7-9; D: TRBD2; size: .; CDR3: CASGSSGVSYNEQYF; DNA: TGTGCCAGCGGCTCTAGCGGGGTTTCCTACAATGAGCAGTATTTT
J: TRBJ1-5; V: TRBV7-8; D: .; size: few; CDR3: CASSSNTGDQPQHF; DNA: TGTGCCAGCAGCTCTAACACGGGTGATCAGCCCCAGCATTTT
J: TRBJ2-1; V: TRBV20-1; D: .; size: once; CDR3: CSASRGAGYNEQFF; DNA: TGCAGTGCTTCCCGGGGGGCAGGCTACAATGAGCAGTTCTTC
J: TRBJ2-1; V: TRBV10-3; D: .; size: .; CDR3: CAISLRVGDNEQFF; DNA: TGTGCCATCAGTCTACGGGTCGGCGACAATGAGCAGTTCTTC
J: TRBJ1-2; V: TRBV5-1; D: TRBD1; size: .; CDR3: CASSSGTGGNGYTF; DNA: TGCGCCAGCAGCTCCGGGACAGGGGGCAATGGCTACACCTTC
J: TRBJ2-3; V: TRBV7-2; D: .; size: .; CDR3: CASSSRGALDTQYF; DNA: TGTGCCAGCAGCTCCCGGGGGGCACTAGATACGCAGTATTTT
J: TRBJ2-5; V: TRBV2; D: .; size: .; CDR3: CASSEGAPLPSETQYF; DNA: TGTGCCAGCAGTGAAGGGGCACCGCTCCCAAGCGAGACCCAGTACTTC
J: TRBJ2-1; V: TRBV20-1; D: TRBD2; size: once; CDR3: CSARDQRLAGANEQFF; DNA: TGCAGTGCTAGAGATCAGCGGCTAGCGGGAGCCAATGAGCAGTTCTTC
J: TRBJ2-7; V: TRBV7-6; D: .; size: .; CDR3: CASSPQGGLFYEQYF; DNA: TGTGCCAGCAGCCCTCAGGGGGGGCTATTTTACGAGCAGTACTTC
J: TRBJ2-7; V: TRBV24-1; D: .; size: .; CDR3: CASSYSRDTYEQYF; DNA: TGTGCCAGCAGTTACTCTAGGGACACCTACGAGCAGTACTTC
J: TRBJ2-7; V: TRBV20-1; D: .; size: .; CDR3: CSARSGLTSYEQYF; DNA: TGCAGTGCTAGAAGTGGGCTCACCTCCTACGAGCAGTACTTC
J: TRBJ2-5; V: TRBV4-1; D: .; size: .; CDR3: CASSQDRLLYQETQYF; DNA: TGCGCCAGCAGCCAAGACCGATTGTTATACCAAGAGACCCAGTACTTC
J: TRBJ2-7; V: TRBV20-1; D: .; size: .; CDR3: CSGVGTAPGQHF; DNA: TGCAGTGGGGTCGGGACGGCCCCCGGACAGCACTTC
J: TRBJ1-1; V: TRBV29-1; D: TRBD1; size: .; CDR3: CSSGTGATEAFF; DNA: TGCAGCTCTGGGACAGGGGCCACTGAAGCTTTCTTT
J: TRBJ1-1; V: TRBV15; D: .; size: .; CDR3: CATSSGTFGPGAFF; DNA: TGTGCCACCAGCAGCGGGACCTTTGGGCCGGGAGCTTTCTTT
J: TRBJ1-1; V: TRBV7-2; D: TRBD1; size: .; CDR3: CASSLGTGQNTEAFF; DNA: TGTGCCAGCAGCCTAGGGACAGGCCAGAACACTGAAGCTTTCTTT
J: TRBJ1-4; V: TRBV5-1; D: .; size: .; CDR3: CASSSQEEEKLFF; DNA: TGCGCCAGCAGCTCGCAGGAGGAGGAAAAACTGTTTTTT
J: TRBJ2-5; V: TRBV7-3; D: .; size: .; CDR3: CASSLNSFETQYF; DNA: TGTGCCAGCAGCTTAAACAGTTTTGAGACCCAGTACTTC
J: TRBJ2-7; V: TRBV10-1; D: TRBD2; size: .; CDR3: CASSGSGGRRFNEQYF; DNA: TGCGCCAGCAGTGGGTCGGGGGGTCGGCGTTTCAACGAGCAGTACTTC
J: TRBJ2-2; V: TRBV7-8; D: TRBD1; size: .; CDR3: CASSLRSGTGVSTGELFF; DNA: TGTGCCAGCAGCTTAAGGTCCGGGACAGGGGTATCAACCGGGGAGCTGTTTTTT
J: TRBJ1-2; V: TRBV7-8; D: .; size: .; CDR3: CASSLDPGRESYTF; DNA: TGTGCCAGCAGCTTAGATCCGGGGAGGGAAAGCTACACCTTC
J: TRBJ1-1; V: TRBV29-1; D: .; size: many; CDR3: CSVEAPPIGPFKAFF; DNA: TGCAGCGTTGAAGCTCCTCCGATCGGCCCCTTCAAAGCTTTCTTT
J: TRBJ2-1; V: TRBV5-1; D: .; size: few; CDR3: CASSLGTFLNEQFF; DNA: TGCGCCAGCAGCTTGGGGACATTCCTCAATGAGCAGTTCTTC
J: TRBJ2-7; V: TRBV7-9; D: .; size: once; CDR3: CASSVRGGEQYF; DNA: TGTGCCAGCAGCGTTAGGGGTGGCGAGCAGTACTTC